This entry features one T cell receptor (beta chain) sequence. The antigen remains unidentified. The CDR3 spans 18 residues. Germline-derived CDR1 and CDR2 are SGHRS and YFSETQ. The ends lost 1 base at V and 1 base at J; junction bases unmatched: 9. Primers included in the PCR were 60 Vbeta and 13 Jbeta primers. Some clones are missing from TCRdb's copy, which holds only in-frame ones; the method was immunoSEQ multiplex PCR. This sample carries 150,000 to 200,000 clones, 75% of them seen once, and the ten largest clones take around 8%. The data were taken from a study of cytomegalovirus exposure and HLA in healthy donors. Study-wide results and caveats: It was only CMV serostatus that was available as immune exposure information. Through in vitro validation, a few CMV-associated chains were shown to be specific for CMV antigens. Later analysis identified a missense DCLRE1C variant that was linked to TCR beta V- and J-gene trimming.

Healthy donors of bone marrow made up the group. Sequencing was performed on PBMCs. The TCR sequence derives from a woman aged 35 to 49 in good health and CMV-seropositive. V usage is TRBV5-1 and J usage is TRBJ2-3; TRBD2 agrees at 10 bases. In DNA, the CDR3 is TGCGCCAGCAGCTTGAGACAGGTGGGGACTAGCGGCACAGATACGCAGTATTTT. Residues: CASSLRQVGTSGTDTQYF.